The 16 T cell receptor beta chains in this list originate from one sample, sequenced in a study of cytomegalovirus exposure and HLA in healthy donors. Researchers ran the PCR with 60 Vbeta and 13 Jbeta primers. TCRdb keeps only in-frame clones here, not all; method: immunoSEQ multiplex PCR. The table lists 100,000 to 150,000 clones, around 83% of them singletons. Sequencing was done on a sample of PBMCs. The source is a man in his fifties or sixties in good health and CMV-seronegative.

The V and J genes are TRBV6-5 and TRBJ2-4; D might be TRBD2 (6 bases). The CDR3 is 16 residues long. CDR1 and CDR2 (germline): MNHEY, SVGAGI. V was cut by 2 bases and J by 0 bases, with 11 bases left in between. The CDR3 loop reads CASSYLASLAKNIQYF. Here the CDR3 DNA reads TGTGCCAGCAGTTACCTAGCGAGCCTAGCCAAAAACATTCAGTACTTC.

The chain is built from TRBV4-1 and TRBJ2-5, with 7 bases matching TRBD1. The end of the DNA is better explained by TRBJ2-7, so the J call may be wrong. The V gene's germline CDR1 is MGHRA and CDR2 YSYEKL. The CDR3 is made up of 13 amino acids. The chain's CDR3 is CASSQRGGDEQYF. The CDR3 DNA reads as TGCGCCAGCAGCCAACGAGGGGGCGACGAGCAGTACTTC.

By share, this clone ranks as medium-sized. The CDR3 DNA reads TGTGCCAGCAGTGACCGGGACACCCAGTCTAGCACCTTC. It codes for CASSDRDTQSSTF. The V call is TRBV6-1, the J call TRBJ1-2, with a tentative D call TRBD1 (6 bases). The CDR3 totals 13 residues. From germline, CDR1 is MNHNS and CDR2 SASEGT. The V end was cut by 3 bases, the J end by 13 bases, with 18 bases between.

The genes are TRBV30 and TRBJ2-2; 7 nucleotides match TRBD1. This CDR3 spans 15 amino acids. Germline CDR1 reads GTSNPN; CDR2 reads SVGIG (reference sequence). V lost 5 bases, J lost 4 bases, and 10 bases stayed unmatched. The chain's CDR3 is CAWAKGGAGTGELFF. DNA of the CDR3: TGTGCCTGGGCCAAAGGGGGCGCGGGCACCGGGGAGCTGTTTTTT.

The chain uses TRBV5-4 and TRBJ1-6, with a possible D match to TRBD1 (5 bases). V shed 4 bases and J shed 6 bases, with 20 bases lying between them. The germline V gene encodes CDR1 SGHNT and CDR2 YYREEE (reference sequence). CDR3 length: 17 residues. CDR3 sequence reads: CASSQATTGGFNSPLHF. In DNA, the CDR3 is TGTGCCAGCAGCCAGGCCACCACCGGGGGGTTTAATTCACCCCTCCACTTT.

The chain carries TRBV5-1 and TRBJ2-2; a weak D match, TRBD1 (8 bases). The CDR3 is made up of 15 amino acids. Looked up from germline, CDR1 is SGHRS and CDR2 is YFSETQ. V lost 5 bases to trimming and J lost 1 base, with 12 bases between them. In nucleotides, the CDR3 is TGCGCCAGCAGGGGAGGGACAGGGAACACCGGGGAGCTGTTTTTT. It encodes CASRGGTGNTGELFF.

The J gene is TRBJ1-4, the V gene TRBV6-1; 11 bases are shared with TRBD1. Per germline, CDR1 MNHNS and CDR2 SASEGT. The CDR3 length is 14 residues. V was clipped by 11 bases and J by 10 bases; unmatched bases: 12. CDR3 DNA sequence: TGTGCCGCCCGAACCGGGACAGGGGGATCAAAACTGTTTTTT. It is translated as CAARTGTGGSKLFF.

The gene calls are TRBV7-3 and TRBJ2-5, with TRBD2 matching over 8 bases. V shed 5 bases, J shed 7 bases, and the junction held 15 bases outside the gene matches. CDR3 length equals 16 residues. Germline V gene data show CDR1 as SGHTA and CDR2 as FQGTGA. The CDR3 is CASSPRGGPFLGTQYF. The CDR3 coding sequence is TGTGCCAGCAGCCCCCGCGGGGGGCCCTTCCTCGGGACCCAGTACTTC.

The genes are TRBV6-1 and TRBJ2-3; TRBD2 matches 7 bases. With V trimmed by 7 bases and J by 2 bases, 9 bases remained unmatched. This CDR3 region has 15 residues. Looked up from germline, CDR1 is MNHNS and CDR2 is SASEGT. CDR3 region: CASTFPAGYTDTQYF. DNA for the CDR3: TGTGCCAGCACATTCCCAGCGGGGTACACAGATACGCAGTATTTT.

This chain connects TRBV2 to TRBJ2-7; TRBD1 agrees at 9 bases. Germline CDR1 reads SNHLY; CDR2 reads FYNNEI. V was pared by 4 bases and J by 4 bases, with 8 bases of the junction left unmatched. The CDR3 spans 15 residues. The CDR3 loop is CASSGWTGARYEQYF. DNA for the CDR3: TGTGCCAGCAGTGGTTGGACAGGGGCAAGGTACGAGCAGTACTTC.

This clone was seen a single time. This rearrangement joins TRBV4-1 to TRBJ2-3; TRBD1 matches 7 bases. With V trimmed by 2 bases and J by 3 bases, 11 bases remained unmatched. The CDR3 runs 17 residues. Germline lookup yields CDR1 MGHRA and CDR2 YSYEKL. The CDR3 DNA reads TGCGCCAGCAGCCAACCTCGGGACAGTCAGAGGACAGATACGCAGTATTTT. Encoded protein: CASSQPRDSQRTDTQYF.

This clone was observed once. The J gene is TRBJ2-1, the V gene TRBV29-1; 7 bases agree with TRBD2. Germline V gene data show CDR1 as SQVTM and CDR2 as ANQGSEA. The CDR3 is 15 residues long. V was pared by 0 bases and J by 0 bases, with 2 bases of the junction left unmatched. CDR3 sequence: CSVEDTGGSYNEQFF. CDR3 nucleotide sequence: TGCAGCGTTGAAGATACGGGGGGCTCCTACAATGAGCAGTTCTTC.

CDR3 in amino acids: CASSPGTSFTGELFF. DNA for the CDR3: TGTGCCAGCAGTCCCGGGACATCCTTCACCGGGGAGCTGTTTTTT. The chain is built from TRBV6-4 and TRBJ2-2; maybe TRBD1 (6 bases). Germline V gene data show CDR1 as MRHNA and CDR2 as SNTAGT. V was pared by 5 bases and J by 4 bases, with 14 bases between. The CDR3 extends over 15 amino acids.

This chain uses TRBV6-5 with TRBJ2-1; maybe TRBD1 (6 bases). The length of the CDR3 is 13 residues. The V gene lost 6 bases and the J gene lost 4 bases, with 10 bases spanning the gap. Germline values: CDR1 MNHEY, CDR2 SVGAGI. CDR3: CASRQQGYNEQFF. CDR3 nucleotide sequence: TGTGCCAGCAGACAACAGGGATACAATGAGCAGTTCTTC.

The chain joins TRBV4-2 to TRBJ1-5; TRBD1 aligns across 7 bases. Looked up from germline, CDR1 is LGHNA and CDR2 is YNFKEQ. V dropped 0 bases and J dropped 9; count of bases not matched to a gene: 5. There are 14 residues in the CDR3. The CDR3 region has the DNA TGTGCCAGCAGCCAAGATCCGAACAGGGGGCCCCAGCATTTT. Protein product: CASSQDPNRGPQHF.

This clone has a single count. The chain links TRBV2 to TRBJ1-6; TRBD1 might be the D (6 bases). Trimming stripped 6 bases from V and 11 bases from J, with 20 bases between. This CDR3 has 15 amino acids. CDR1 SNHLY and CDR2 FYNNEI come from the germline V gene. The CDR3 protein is CASRTEAGGGAPLHF. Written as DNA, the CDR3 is TGTGCCAGCAGGACGGAAGCTGGGGGCGGCGCACCCCTCCACTTT.